One T cell receptor (beta chain) is described in this entry. The entry originates in a study of T cells in Graves' hyperthyroidism and ophthalmopathy. Regions amplified from RNA transcripts were the TCR beta CDR3 regions. The TCR CDR3 first-round RT-PCR relied on the HTBI primer set. TCRdb re-analysed the multiplex PCR reads in MiXCR, keeping a single row per CDR3 protein. The repertoire includes fewer than 110,000 distinct CDR3 sequences, approximately 50% of them detected once, and approximately 24% sits in the top ten. This CDR3 region has 14 residues. V was trimmed by 8 bases and J by 4 bases, leaving 17 bases between them. Germline V gene data show CDR1 as WSHSY and CDR2 as SAAADI.

This chain uses TRBV10-2 with TRBJ2-5, with D perhaps TRBD2 (6 bases). Sequences were obtained from blood. This receptor was obtained from a man aged 40-49 years with Graves' hyperthyroidism. CDR3 DNA: TGCGCCAGCGGCCGAAGTGGGCGGGGAGAGACCCAGTACTTC. This translates into CASGRSGRGETQYF.